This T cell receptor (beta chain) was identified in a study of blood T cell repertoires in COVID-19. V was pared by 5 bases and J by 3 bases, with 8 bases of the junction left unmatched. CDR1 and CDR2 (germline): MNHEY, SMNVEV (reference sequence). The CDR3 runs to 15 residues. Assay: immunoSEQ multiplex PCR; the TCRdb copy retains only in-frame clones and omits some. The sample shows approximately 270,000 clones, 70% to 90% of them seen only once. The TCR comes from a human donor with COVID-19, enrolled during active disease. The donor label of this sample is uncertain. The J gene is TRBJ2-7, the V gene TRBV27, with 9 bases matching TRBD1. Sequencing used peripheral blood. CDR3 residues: CASSPRDRAYYEQYF. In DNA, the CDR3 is TGTGCCAGCAGTCCTAGGGACAGGGCATACTACGAGCAGTACTTC.